The 21 T cell receptor beta chains below were found in one sample sequenced in a study of metastatic and nonmetastatic thyroid tumors. TCRdb re-called clones from the PCR reads using MiXCR. Counted here are about 18,000 clones, less than 40% occurring once; the ten biggest clones make up 10%. No treatment of any kind had been given to any patient before thyroid surgery. Material for sequencing was tumor tissue. All receptors derive from a male donor with papillary thyroid cancer or a benign thyroid nodule (not recorded which). Some clones in this sample may be carry-over from other donors' samples.

V is TRBV6-2 or TRBV6-3 and J is TRBJ1-1, with 7 bases aligning to TRBD1. The CDR3 loop spans 19 amino acids. V lost 5 bases to trimming and J lost 2 bases; unmatched junction nucleotides: 20. The V gene's germline CDR1 is MNHEY and CDR2 SVGEGT. CDR3 coding DNA: TGTGCCAGCAGTACAATCCTAGGACAGGTATTTCGACGAAACACTGAAGCTTTCTTT. Protein: CASSTILGQVFRRNTEAFF.

By frequency in the sample, this clone is medium-sized (0.01 to 0.1%). The V and J genes are TRBV7-2 and TRBJ2-7; 9 bases are shared with TRBD1. CDR1 is SGHTA, CDR2 FQGNSA, per germline. The length of the CDR3 is 14 residues. V was pared by 5 bases and J by 2 bases, with 4 bases of the junction left unmatched. CDR3 coding DNA: TGTGCCAGCAGCCCAACAGGGGGCGCCTACGAGCAGTACTTC. It yields the protein CASSPTGGAYEQYF.

In regard to this clone: A read error may be the cause here, since a much bigger clone is one base away. This rearrangement joins TRBV20-1 to TRBJ2-1; D is unresolved. Per germline, CDR1 DFQATT and CDR2 SNEGSKA (reference sequence). The CDR3 has 14 residues. Trimming shortened V by 1 base and J by 5 bases, and 12 bases separated the two germline ends. CDR3 sequence (DNA): TGCAGTGCTAGAGTGGCCAGCGCGGACAATGAGCAGTTCTTC. As protein: CSARVASADNEQFF.

V is TRBV7-2 and J is TRBJ2-3; no reliable D call. Trimming shortened V by 0 bases and J by 0 bases, and 10 bases separated the two germline ends. CDR1 SGHTA and CDR2 FQGNSA come from the germline V gene. This CDR3 comprises 16 residues. This CDR3 reads CASSLAASSSTDTQYF. The CDR3 bases are TGTGCCAGCAGCTTAGCGGCGAGCTCTAGCACAGATACGCAGTATTTT.

V usage is TRBV20-1 and J usage is TRBJ1-5; the D is unclear. Germline CDR1 is DFQATT and CDR2 is SNEGSKA (reference sequence). This CDR3 has 15 residues. V gave up 4 bases and J gave up 5 bases, with 18 bases separating them. Here the CDR3 DNA reads TGCAGTGCTAACCCTCCTGGGGTAGGGCATCAGCCCCAGCATTTT. It yields the protein CSANPPGVGHQPQHF.

A word on this clone: With a much larger clone just one base away, this may be a read error. The chain recombines TRBV29-1 with TRBJ1-2; D is unclear. CDR3 length equals 11 residues. Germline V CDR1 and CDR2: SQVTM, ANQGSEA. V was clipped by 4 bases and J by 8 bases, with 11 bases between them. The CDR3 region has the DNA TGCAGCGTTGTCGAGGTAAGAGGCTACACCTTC. Translated, it gives CSVVEVRGYTF.

By share of the sample, this clone is medium-sized. This chain links TRBV2 with TRBJ2-3; unclear D gene. The CDR3 extends over 16 amino acids. Germline V gives CDR1 SNHLY, CDR2 FYNNEI. Between the trimmed V and J ends, which lost 4 bases and 0 bases, there was a span of 14 bases. CDR3 region: CASSALSSFSTDTQYF. The CDR3 bases are TGTGCCAGCAGTGCCTTGTCATCCTTTAGCACAGATACGCAGTATTTT.

V gene TRBV5-1 combines with J gene TRBJ2-2; 7 positions match TRBD2. The CDR3 consists of 15 residues. Germline V gene data show CDR1 as SGHRS and CDR2 as YFSETQ. V lost 0 bases to trimming and J lost 3 bases; unmatched junction nucleotides: 2. CDR3 in amino acids: CASSLASGYTGELFF. The CDR3 bases are TGCGCCAGCAGCTTGGCTAGCGGATACACCGGGGAGCTGTTTTTT.

Many counts were recorded for this clone. The gene calls are TRBV2 and TRBJ2-2; D is possibly TRBD2 (6 bases). The CDR3 runs 14 residues. V lost 7 bases and J 0 bases, leaving 9 bases between the germline ends. The V gene's germline CDR1 is SNHLY and CDR2 FYNNEI. CDR3 sequence reads: CASTPGANTGELFF. The CDR3 DNA follows: TGTGCCAGCACCCCGGGAGCGAACACCGGGGAGCTGTTTTTT.

To note about this clone: At one boundary the junction diverges from the germline segment, which might be a read error. The chain joins TRBV18 to TRBJ1-3; D perhaps matches TRBD1 (5 bases). In germline, CDR1 is KGHSH, CDR2 LQKENI. CDR3 length: 15 residues. The CDR3, as DNA: TGTGCCAGCTCACCAGGCCCAGGGCCAGGAAGCACCATATATTTT. This sequence encodes CASSPGPGPGSTIYF.

A few counts support this clone. This rearrangement joins TRBV12-3 or TRBV12-4 to TRBJ1-1; D not resolved. This CDR3 comprises 11 residues. V lost 5 bases and J 7 bases, leaving 8 bases between the germline ends. The CDR3 loop is CASSLRFEAFF. CDR3 nucleotide sequence: TGTGCCAGCAGTCTGAGATTTGAAGCTTTCTTT.

This clone is labeled medium-sized (0.01 to 0.1%). The chain uses TRBV28 and TRBJ2-7; 10 nucleotides match TRBD2. Trimming removed 6 bases from V and 3 bases from J; junction bases left unmatched: 17. There are 18 residues in the CDR3. In germline, CDR1 is MDHEN, CDR2 SYDVKM. CDR3 nucleotide sequence: TGTGCCAGCAGCCCGAGGGGGCTAGCGGGAGTGAAAGGCTACGAGCAGTACTTC. The encoded protein is CASSPRGLAGVKGYEQYF.

This clone is medium-sized (0.01 to 0.1%) in the sample. This chain links TRBV24-1 with TRBJ2-7; D unclear. The CDR3 sequence is 11 residues long. Germline V CDR1 and CDR2: KGHDR, SFDVKD. Trimming cost V 6 bases and J 6 bases, with 8 bases left between them. DNA for the CDR3: TGTGCCACCAGTTCAGGCGGCGAGCAGTACTTC. Amino acids: CATSSGGEQYF.

CDR3 loop: CSAVPFGSGYTF. The CDR3 DNA sequence: TGCAGTGCTGTCCCGTTCGGGAGTGGCTACACCTTC. V is TRBV20-1 and J is TRBJ1-2; the D is unclear. Germline lookup yields CDR1 DFQATT and CDR2 SNEGSKA (reference sequence). This CDR3 is 12 amino acids long. Deletions cut 5 bases from V and 7 bases from J, with 14 bases between.

On this clone: This sequence may be a read error, since a much larger clone differs from it by one base. The chain couples TRBV10-2 to TRBJ2-5, with 7 nucleotides matching TRBD2. The V gene's germline CDR1 is WSHSY and CDR2 SAAADI. The CDR3 is 14 residues long. The CDR3 bases are TGCGCCAGCAGTGAAGCGGGGAGGCAAGATACCCAGTACTTC. Translating gives CASSEAGRQDTQYF.

This clone appeared many times. The rearrangement joins TRBV20-1 to TRBJ2-2, with 7 bases aligning to TRBD2. Germline values: CDR1 DFQATT, CDR2 SNEGSKA (reference sequence). The trim removed 5 bases at V and 7 bases at J, leaving 10 bases unmatched. The CDR3 contains 14 residues. DNA of the CDR3: TGCAGTGCTCAACCGGGACTAACCGGCGGGGAGCTGTTTTTT. This translates into CSAQPGLTGGELFF.

The chain uses TRBV4-1 and TRBJ1-5; possible D gene TRBD1, 5 bases. The CDR3 has 16 residues. CDR1 and CDR2 (germline): MGHRA, YSYEKL. Trimming took off 1 base at V and 5 bases at J, with 15 bases between the two ends. The CDR3 protein is CASSQGAGLGDQPQHF. The CDR3 DNA is TGCGCCAGCAGCCAAGGAGCGGGATTAGGGGATCAGCCCCAGCATTTT.

This clone qualifies as medium-sized (0.01 to 0.1%). This chain connects TRBV6-1 to TRBJ1-2; unclear D gene. Germline CDR1 is MNHNS and CDR2 is SASEGT. Trimming pared 7 bases from V and 2 bases from J, leaving 11 bases between. This CDR3 is built from 13 residues. The CDR3 sequence: CASTLDWNYGYTF. CDR3 in DNA: TGTGCCAGCACCCTAGACTGGAACTATGGCTACACCTTC.

This clone rates as medium-sized. The V call is TRBV5-1, the J call TRBJ2-7; 8 bases match TRBD2. This CDR3 spans 16 amino acids. V lost 2 bases, J lost 5 bases, and 12 bases stayed unmatched. Germline-derived CDR1 and CDR2 are SGHRS and YFSETQ. CDR3 DNA sequence: TGCGCCAGCAGCTTTGTCTCCGGGAGGGCCCTCGACGAGCAGTACTTC. This codes for CASSFVSGRALDEQYF.

The rearrangement uses TRBV6-5 and TRBJ1-3; 7 bases are a match to TRBD1. Germline values: CDR1 MNHEY, CDR2 SVGAGI. The CDR3 spans 16 residues. Trimming cost V 3 bases and J 4 bases; bases outside gene matches: 9. Here the CDR3 reads CASSYSLQGVGNTIYF. The DNA for the CDR3 is TGTGCCAGCAGTTATTCCCTCCAGGGGGTGGGAAACACCATATATTTT.

This clone is labeled medium-sized. This rearrangement joins TRBV20-1 to TRBJ1-4; D is undetermined. V was clipped by 1 base and J by 8 bases, with 20 bases between them. Per germline, CDR1 DFQATT and CDR2 SNEGSKA (reference sequence). This CDR3 has 16 residues. CDR3 in amino acids: CSARGPKTSTGEKLFF. CDR3 nucleotide sequence: TGCAGTGCTAGAGGTCCCAAAACATCTACCGGGGAAAAACTGTTTTTT.